This TCR beta chain was retrieved from a study of T cell responses to AZD1222 COVID-19 vaccine. In the study overall: Pooling was applied to second doses at about 4 or about 12 weeks.

This CDR3 region has 14 residues. With 3 bases removed from V and 0 bases from J, the gap between germline ends came to 6 bases. The germline gives CDR1 LNHNV, CDR2 YYDKDF (reference sequence). Worth noting for this clone: What it recognizes is unknown.

Profiled with immunoSEQ multiplex PCR; TCRdb holds only in-frame clones, not every one. The sample yields some 150,000 clones, 85% to 95% seen once. Study outcomes and limitations: Recipients of AZD1222 seropositive at baseline numbered only 6 or 7.

This receptor was obtained from an adult in good health. The J gene is TRBJ1-5, the V gene TRBV15; a weak D match, TRBD1 (6 bases). The source was peripheral blood, collected on day 0 of AZD1222 vaccination. CDR3 amino acids: CATSRTGSNQPQHF. CDR3 DNA: TGTGCCACCAGCAGGACAGGTAGCAATCAGCCCCAGCATTTT.